The sequence of this T cell receptor (beta chain) was determined in a study of blood T cell repertoires in COVID-19. The wider study: T cells, B-cell-depleted T cells, or PBMCs provided the cDNA or gDNA that served as material.

This CDR3 is built from 17 residues. J lost 4 bases, V lost 5 bases, and 6 bases had no gene match. Germline assignment: CDR1 MNHEY and CDR2 SMNVEV (reference sequence). In the authors' workflow: Nucleated cell number was recorded as an estimate derived from reference gene primer amplification. The table came from immunoSEQ multiplex PCR; TCRdb's copy has only in-frame clones and leaves some out. Clonal size and the V and J genes are those of that table, whereas D and trimming came from the DNA. Among about 110,000 clones listed, about 75% were seen once. This clone was counted a single time. The origin of this receptor is a woman in her 70s with acute or convalescent COVID-19. Sample: peripheral blood. The chain joins TRBV27 to TRBJ2-1, with TRBD2 matching 15 bases. DNA of the CDR3: TGTGCCAGCAGTGCCAGGACTAGCGGGGGGGCTTACAATGAGCAGTTCTTC. This translates into CASSARTSGGAYNEQFF.